This entry concerns a single TCR beta chain. Its antigen remains unknown. Template-switching 5'RACE yielded the TCR cDNA; a universal primer site and UMIs were added in the process. TCRdb independently ran MiXCR on the 5' RACE reads; one entry per CDR3 protein. The table lists around 73,000 distinct CDR3 sequences, almost 8% of them singletons. The record originates from a study of T cells after yellow fever vaccination. Study observations and caveats: Abundant bulk-population clonotypes could contaminate the FACS-sorted repertoires.

The sample consisted of CD8+ T cells sorted from PBMCs, taken on the day of the yellow fever booster vaccination. This sequence originates from a man aged 30-40 years who received the YFV17D yellow fever vaccine.

In DNA, the CDR3 is TGTGCCAGTAGTAGCTACGATAGCAATCAGCCCCAGCATTTT. Its protein product is CASSSYDSNQPQHF. The chain has TRBV19 and TRBJ1-5, with D unclear. Trimming took off 4 bases at V and 0 bases at J, with 7 bases between the two ends. Germline CDR1 reads LNHDA; CDR2 reads SQIVND (reference sequence). This CDR3 is built from 14 residues.